This T cell receptor (beta chain) was documented in a study of OX40 agonist ivuxolimab in advanced cancers. Germline V gene sequence: CDR1 SGHAT, CDR2 FQNNGV. The CDR3 spans 14 residues. The trim removed 5 bases at V and 8 bases at J, leaving 9 bases unmatched. Turning to this clone: Its antigen is still unknown.

The repertoire was sequenced with immunoSEQ multiplex PCR; TCRdb's copy has only in-frame clones and lacks some. The sample records about 140,000 clones, just over 90% being singletons. Overall study findings and caveats: Expanded clones were, on average, more numerous in CD8+ T cells than in CD4+.

The origin of this receptor is an adult with an advanced solid tumor such as melanoma, head and neck, liver or kidney cancer. The sequences come from CD4+ or CD8+ T cells sorted from blood, collected in a trial of the OX40 agonist ivuxolimab. V is TRBV11-2 and J is TRBJ1-2, with 9 bases lining up with TRBD1. CDR3 sequence (DNA): TGTGCCAGCAGCAGTACAGGGGGCACTTACGGCTACACCTTC. It translates to CASSSTGGTYGYTF. The variable domain in full, with the rest retrieved from reference TRBV11-2 and TRBJ1-2, is EAGVAQSPRYKIIEKRQSVAFWCNPISGHATLYWYQQILGQGPKLLIQFQNNGVVDDSQLPKDRFSAERLKGVDSTLKIQPAKLEDSAVYLCASSSTGGTYGYTFGSGTRLTVV.